This T cell receptor (beta chain) was profiled in a study of patients and donors after allogeneic stem cell transplantation. Unmatched junction bases numbered 5, after V lost 6 bases and J lost 0 bases. The CDR3 is 15 residues long. This clonotype was counted between two and nine times. TCRdb reprocessed the RT-PCR reads with MiXCR, giving one entry per CDR3 protein. Of 85,000 to 90,000 distinct CDR3 sequences listed, under 50% were seen once; the top ten hold more than 55%. The TCR originated in a human donor who was either an allogeneic HSCT recipient or a stem cell or donor lymphocyte infusion donor (not recorded which). It is not recorded whose cells these are; they may come from a transplant donor. The sequencing input was blood, either unsorted or a sorted T cell fraction (not recorded which). The genes are TRBV12-3 or TRBV12-4 and TRBJ1-5, with TRBD1 identical over 7 bases. CDR3: CASSPTGYSNQPQHF. The CDR3 DNA sequence: TGTGCCAGCAGCCCGACAGGGTATAGCAATCAGCCCCAGCATTTT.